This TCR beta chain is from a study of shared clonotypes between healthy human individuals. Produced via immunoSEQ multiplex PCR; TCRdb's table is partial and in-frame only. The sample includes 2 million to 2.5 million clones, roughly 90% of them seen just once. This CDR3 has 16 amino acids. Trimming removed 8 bases at V and 2 bases at J, with 20 bases between. Per germline, CDR1 SNHLY and CDR2 FYNNEI. The sequence came from a man between 18 and 35 years old in good health. Some clones in this sample may be carry-over from other donors' samples. Sequencing was done on a sample of naive CD4+ T cells from PBMCs. The subset is: CD45RA+ positively selected. The rearrangement joins TRBV2 to TRBJ2-3; TRBD1 might be the D (6 bases). CDR3 sequence (DNA): TGTGCCAGCCGAAGTGGGAATCAGGGGATCACAGATACGCAGTATTTT. Amino acids: CASRSGNQGITDTQYF.